The next 2 T cell receptor beta chains were all read from a single sample in a study of CD8 T cells in Susac syndrome (dated by TCRdb to about 2019). The protocol used for the library was the immunoSEQ multiplex PCR assay. RNA was extracted with the RNeasy kit and roughly 0.45 to 1 ug was reverse transcribed using random hexamers. TCRdb cleaned the public reads at Q25 with fastp, built clones with MiXCR and kept in-frame beta chains. Every distinct CDR3 protein forms one entry, paired with its most common genes and DNA. In all, the sample holds under 150,000 distinct CDR3 sequences, and 90% to 95% of those were seen once. Around 0.12% of the sample is in the top ten clones. The source material was CD4+ T cells from PBMCs. The receptors shown here come from a human donor with multiple sclerosis.

A note on this clonotype: Germline is not matched at one junction end, which may reflect a read error. The rearrangement joins TRBV6-2 or TRBV6-3 to TRBJ1-2; no clear D gene. Germline CDR1 is MNHEY and CDR2 is SVGEGT. The CDR3 is 18 amino acids. Here the CDR3 reads CASRFQPGGPFFHYGYTF. In DNA form, the CDR3 reads TGTGCCAGCAGGTTTCAACCGGGTGGACCTTTTTTTCACTATGGCTACACCTTT.

V is TRBV7-9 and J is TRBJ2-7; D ambiguous. CDR1 and CDR2 (germline): SEHNR, FQNEAQ (reference sequence). This CDR3 has 12 amino acids. The germline V and J ends were trimmed by 0 bases and 7 bases, with 7 bases remaining between them. Written as DNA, the CDR3 is TGTGCCAGCAGCTTAGCTTTCGGGGAGCAGTACTTC. It specifies CASSLAFGEQYF.